A single sample is the source of the 8 T cell receptor beta chains below, sequenced in a study of shared clonotypes between healthy human individuals. Selected positively for CCR7 and CD45RO-negative, naive CD8 cells excluded terminally differentiated effector memory CD45RA+ cells. Method: immunoSEQ multiplex PCR; TCRdb's copy keeps in-frame clones and lacks some. The sample carries approximately 590,000 clones, 95% to 96% recorded once. Specimen: naive CD8+ T cells sorted from blood. These TCRs come from a woman in her twenties or thirties in good health.

The V gene is TRBV6-1, the J gene TRBJ2-1, with D perhaps assigned TRBD1 or TRBD2 (5 bases each). The germline gives CDR1 MNHNS, CDR2 SASEGT. This CDR3 has 13 residues. V was clipped by 0 bases and J by 10 bases, with 10 bases between them. CDR3 in amino acids: CASSEALGGEQFF. The CDR3 DNA reads as TGTGCCAGCAGTGAAGCGCTTGGGGGAGAGCAGTTCTTC.

The gene calls are TRBV4-1 and TRBJ1-1; D is undetermined. V was shortened by 4 bases and J by 3 bases, with 9 bases between the two germline ends. The CDR3 loop spans 13 amino acids. The germline CDR1 and CDR2 sequences are MGHRA and YSYEKL. CDR3 loop: CASSPPRHTEAFF. The DNA for the CDR3 is TGCGCCAGCAGCCCCCCCCGCCACACTGAAGCTTTCTTT.

This clone was detected only once. V is TRBV28 and J is TRBJ2-1; no clear D. The length of the CDR3 is 16 residues. CDR1 is MDHEN, CDR2 SYDVKM, per germline. The V and J ends lost 7 bases and 0 bases respectively, with 16 bases between them. In nucleotides, the CDR3 is TGTGCCAGCACCGTGGACGGTAAGAGCTCCTACAATGAGCAGTTCTTC. Translation gives CASTVDGKSSYNEQFF.

The chain employs TRBV4-2 and TRBJ2-7; possible D gene TRBD1, 5 bases. Trimming took off 5 bases at V and 5 bases at J, with 19 bases between the two ends. The CDR3 extends over 15 amino acids. CDR1 and CDR2 (germline): LGHNA, YNFKEQ. The CDR3 loop is CASSSMVQGRDEQYF. DNA for the CDR3: TGTGCCAGCAGCTCGATGGTCCAGGGCCGGGACGAGCAGTACTTC.

V gene TRBV5-1 combines with J gene TRBJ1-1; 7 nucleotides match TRBD1. CDR3 length equals 14 residues. Unmatched junction bases numbered 2, after V lost 2 bases and J lost 1 base. Germline CDR1 SGHRS, CDR2 YFSETQ. This chain's CDR3 is CASSLWTGNTEAFF. The CDR3 DNA reads TGCGCCAGCAGCTTATGGACAGGGAACACTGAAGCTTTCTTT.

The chain is built from TRBV14 and TRBJ2-6; TRBD1 aligns across 8 bases. The CDR3 totals 17 residues. CDR1 and CDR2 (germline): SGHDN, FVKESK. Trimming cost V 2 bases and J 2 bases; bases outside gene matches: 5. The CDR3 loop reads CASSQPDRATGANVLTF. The CDR3 DNA follows: TGTGCCAGCAGCCAACCGGACAGGGCGACTGGGGCCAACGTCCTGACTTTC.

This sequence joins TRBV9 and TRBJ2-7; 9 nucleotides agree with TRBD1. The germline CDR1 and CDR2 sequences are SGDLS and YYNGEE. Germline trimming cut 4 bases from V and 2 bases from J; bases unmatched to any gene: 7. The CDR3 is made up of 15 amino acids. CDR3 sequence reads: CASSFRTGATYEQYF. The CDR3 DNA reads as TGTGCCAGCAGCTTCCGGACAGGGGCTACCTACGAGCAGTACTTC.

The chain combines TRBV4-2 with TRBJ2-7; TRBD2 matches at 11 bases. Per the germline V gene, CDR1 is LGHNA and CDR2 is YNFKEQ. V was pared by 3 bases and J by 1 base, with 2 bases of the junction left unmatched. This CDR3 spans 15 amino acids. In DNA form, the CDR3 reads TGTGCCAGCAGCCAGACTAGCGGGACTTCCTACGAGCAGTACTTC. Translating it yields CASSQTSGTSYEQYF.